The entry below gives a single T cell receptor (beta chain) sequence along with its context. Its antigen remains unidentified. The germline V gene encodes CDR1 GTSNPN and CDR2 SVGIG (reference sequence). The CDR3 has 11 amino acids. Researchers amplified the TCR beta CDR3 regions from RNA transcripts. First-round RT-PCR with HTBI primers amplified the TCR CDR3 region. TCRdb recomputed calls from the multiplex PCR reads with MiXCR, one row per CDR3 protein. Here the sample spans about 700,000 distinct CDR3 sequences, around 15% being singletons. The source of the sample is a study of T cells in Graves' hyperthyroidism and ophthalmopathy. Whole-study findings and limits: Ophthalmopathy and stable hyperthyroidism were told apart by a 13 V-J model.

The receptor's source is a young woman with Graves' hyperthyroidism. Source material: blood. The rearrangement joins TRBV30 to TRBJ1-1; 8 bases map to TRBD1. In DNA, the CDR3 is TGTGGCGGACAGGGTTATTCTGAAGCTTTCTTT. It is translated as CGGQGYSEAFF.